This T cell receptor beta chain is drawn from a study of human thymus T cells. Thymus specimens were resections from corrective heart surgery. With V trimmed by 4 bases and J by 2 bases, 13 bases remained unmatched. The CDR3 sequence is 19 residues long. Germline CDR1 is SGDLS and CDR2 is YYNGEE. Profiled with immunoSEQ multiplex PCR; TCRdb holds only in-frame clones, not every one. The table has more than 70,000 clones, around 96% seen once. The sequenced material came from thymus tissue. The chain has TRBV9 and TRBJ2-6; TRBD1 matches 9 bases. The TCR comes from a boy younger than two with a congenital heart defect but otherwise immunologically healthy. The CDR3 is CASSPRWDRVRAGANVLTF. The CDR3, as DNA: TGTGCCAGCAGCCCGCGATGGGACAGGGTCCGGGCTGGGGCCAACGTCCTGACTTTC.